Listed below are T cell receptor beta chains from one sample, sequenced in a study of OX40 agonist ivuxolimab in advanced cancers. The protocol was immunoSEQ multiplex PCR, while the TCRdb copy is restricted to in-frame clones and leaves out a portion. The sample includes 50,000 to 65,000 clones, approximately 78% of them seen just once. The material was CD4+ or CD8+ T cells sorted from blood, obtained in a trial of the OX40 agonist ivuxolimab. All receptors come from an adult with an advanced solid tumor such as melanoma, head and neck, liver or kidney cancer. The conserved cysteine and the conserved F or W are not part of the CDR3 here.

V gene	J gene	CDR3 protein
TRBV13	TRBJ1-2	ASSLGRRGGGYT
TRBV7-2	TRBJ2-2	ASSFSGGASPGELF
TRBV5-1	TRBJ2-5	ASSPGQGETQY
TRBV19	TRBJ1-1	ASSPRPAAEAF
TRBV9	TRBJ2-5	ASSVAAGRETQY
TRBV6-1	TRBJ1-1	ASSERGGEAF
TRBV6-1	TRBJ2-3	ASRPYISTDTQY
TRBV5-1	TRBJ2-7	ASSLVGSSYEQY
TRBV11-1	TRBJ2-7	ASSRINGAYEQY
TRBV7-8	TRBJ1-5	ASSLAGRYQPQH
TRBV5-1	TRBJ2-1	ASSWGLGGNNEQF
TRBV4-2	TRBJ2-3	ASSQEASGAADTQY
TRBV29-1	TRBJ2-7	SVGQGGFSEQY
TRBV6-6	TRBJ1-6	ASSYSRNSPLH
TRBV10-3	TRBJ2-1	AISETSGGVSEQF
TRBV5-4	TRBJ2-7	ASSLGGEQY
TRBV10-2	TRBJ2-3	ASSESRNTQY
TRBV5-4	TRBJ2-1	ASSLTGGTSYNEQF
TRBV10-2	TRBJ1-4	ASTPNQGEKLF
TRBV19	TRBJ1-2	ASSNPGQKLNYGYT
TRBV7-9	TRBJ2-3	ASSLARDRGADTQY
TRBV6-1	TRBJ1-6	ASSGESVSPLH
TRBV6-1	TRBJ2-2	ASSHLREPTGELF
TRBV9	TRBJ2-1	ASSTRASQGKTGAYNEQF
TRBV11-3	TRBJ2-2	ASSLAGGAGELF
TRBV4-2	TRBJ2-2	ASSPGLAGATNTGELF
TRBV9	TRBJ2-2	ASSAKMGGTGELF
TRBV7-8	TRBJ1-5	ASSLADSGPQPQH
TRBV23-1	TRBJ2-7	ASSLIGEEPLYEQY
TRBV11-3	TRBJ2-1	ASSLRTTDSNEQF
TRBV6-1	TRBJ2-2	ATTTGPTGELF
TRBV6-1	TRBJ2-5	ASSEVTQY
TRBV9	TRBJ1-5	ASNELGQGYQPQH
TRBV5-5	TRBJ1-1	ASRWGPVVNLNTEAF
TRBV18	TRBJ2-3	ASSPESGLGGGEQY
TRBV27	TRBJ1-4	ASRYGVGEEKLF
TRBV7-8	TRBJ1-6	ASSLGQGRSPLH
TRBV6-1	TRBJ1-4	ASRSRDRGEKLF
TRBV19	TRBJ1-5	ASSIDGGAHQPQH
TRBV6-1	TRBJ1-3	ASSEVHPSGNTIY
TRBV19	TRBJ2-7	ASSSGSYEQY
TRBV5-1	TRBJ1-1	ASSLDRGSGLMNTEAF
TRBV6-6	TRBJ2-2	ASSAGHGGTGELF
TRBV7-6	TRBJ2-7	ASSSPGTVTNEQY
TRBV5-6	TRBJ2-7	ASSLEAVYRPYEQY
TRBV7-2	TRBJ1-1	ASSLVARATEAF